The 15 T cell receptor beta chains below were found in one sample sequenced in a study of CD8+CD57+ T cells in acquired aplastic anemia. Template material for TCR beta VDJ and CDR3 profiling consisted of genomic DNA. Each CDR3 protein gets one entry after TCRdb re-called the reads with MiXCR. The table shows 180,000 or so distinct CDR3 sequences, with about 45% occurring only once. For sequencing, patients were chosen who had shown expansion of CD8+CD57+ cells by flow cytometry. The material sequenced was sorted CD4+, CD8+, or CD8+CD57+ T cells (not recorded which) from PBMCs. These TCRs come from a human donor with aplastic anemia.

Comment on this clonotype: The conserved final phenylalanine or tryptophan is absent from the CDR3, which likely points to a read error. This chain uses TRBV12-3 or TRBV12-4 with TRBJ2-2; D is undetermined. The CDR3 runs to 15 residues. Trimming cost V 1 base and J 0 bases, with 6 bases left between them. CDR3 bases: TGTGCCAGCAGTTTAGGACACCCGAACACCGGGGAGCTGTTTTCT. Translating gives CASSLGHPNTGELFS.

This clonotype was observed at least ten times. The V and J genes are TRBV2 and TRBJ2-2; 8 bases are shared with TRBD1. CDR1 and CDR2 (germline): SNHLY, FYNNEI. J gave up 7 bases and V 6 bases, and 13 bases lay outside the gene matches. The CDR3 contains 16 residues. In nucleotides, the CDR3 is TGTGCCAGCAGCCCTGGACAGGGTAGTGGTGGCGGGGAGCTGTTTTTT. Translated, it gives CASSPGQGSGGGELFF.

The sample holds many counts of this clonotype. The J gene is TRBJ1-5, the V gene TRBV5-4; D is undetermined. V dropped 0 bases and J dropped 2 bases, with 9 bases sitting between them. The CDR3 extends over 15 amino acids. Germline values: CDR1 SGHNT, CDR2 YYREEE (reference sequence). The CDR3 DNA reads TGTGCCAGCAGCTTGGGTGCAGACGGCAATCAGCCCCAGCATTTT. This encodes CASSLGADGNQPQHF. Combining the CDR3 with reference TRBV5-4 and TRBJ1-5 gives the whole variable domain ETGVTQSPTHLIKTRGQQVTLRCSSQSGHNTVSWYQQALGQGPQFIFQYYREEENGRGNFPPRFSGLQFPNYSSELNVNALELDDSALYLCASSLGADGNQPQHFGDGTRLSIL.

The table lists this clonotype with many counts. In DNA, the CDR3 is TGTGCCAGCAGCCAAGAGGTGGGGAGCGCCTACGAGCAGTACTTC. As protein: CASSQEVGSAYEQYF. This sequence joins TRBV3-1 and TRBJ2-7; possibly TRBD2 for D (5 bases). The CDR3 has 15 amino acids. The germline gives CDR1 LGHDT, CDR2 YNNKEL (reference sequence). V was cut by 0 bases and J by 2 bases, with 11 bases left in between.

This clonotype was counted ten times or more. The chain has TRBV20-1 and TRBJ1-1, with D tentatively TRBD1 (6 bases). Trimming cost V 0 bases and J 2 bases, with 10 bases left between them. From germline, CDR1 is DFQATT and CDR2 SNEGSKA (reference sequence). CDR3 length: 14 amino acids. CDR3: CSARDPTGNTEAFF. The CDR3, as DNA: TGCAGTGCTAGAGATCCGACAGGTAACACTGAAGCTTTCTTT.

The table lists this clonotype with many counts. The chain uses TRBV6-1 and TRBJ1-3, with 9 bases fitting TRBD1. V lost 3 bases, J lost 7 bases, and 1 base stayed unmatched. The germline CDR1 and CDR2 sequences are MNHNS and SASEGT. The CDR3 loop spans 13 amino acids. CDR3 sequence (DNA): TGTGCCAGCAGTGACGACAGGGGGAACACCATATATTTT. This gives the protein CASSDDRGNTIYF.

Details on this clonotype: This is likely a read error, given that the CDR3 carries no conserved phenylalanine or tryptophan at its end. This chain links TRBV7-8 with TRBJ2-7, with D possibly matching TRBD1 (6 bases). The CDR3 extends over 12 amino acids. Between the trimmed V and J ends, which lost 4 bases and 10 bases, there was a span of 14 bases. CDR1 and CDR2 from the germline V gene are SGHVS and FQNEAQ. The CDR3 bases are TGTGCCAGCAGCTGGGTACAGGGCGAACAGTACATC. It encodes CASSWVQGEQYI.

The chain employs TRBV7-9 and TRBJ2-7, with D tentatively TRBD2 (5 bases). The CDR3 is made up of 13 amino acids. V gave up 6 bases and J gave up 1 base, with 10 bases separating them. The germline V gene encodes CDR1 SEHNR and CDR2 FQNEAQ (reference sequence). CDR3 residues: CASSSSGSYEQYF. The CDR3 coding sequence is TGTGCCAGCAGTAGCTCGGGGTCCTACGAGCAGTACTTC.

Written as DNA, the CDR3 is TGTGCCAGCAGCTTAGAGGGCGCTTTCTTT. The encoded protein is CASSLEGAFF. The V gene is TRBV7-9, the J gene TRBJ1-1; the D is unclear. V lost 1 base and J lost 11, with 5 bases in between. Germline-derived CDR1 and CDR2 are SEHNR and FQNEAQ (reference sequence). This CDR3 region has 10 residues.

This clonotype was counted once. The V and J genes are TRBV10-3 and TRBJ1-1; TRBD1 agrees at 10 bases. With V trimmed by 6 bases and J by 5 bases, 9 bases remained unmatched. The CDR3 has 15 amino acids. The V gene's germline CDR1 is ENHRY and CDR2 SYGVKD. The CDR3 loop is CAIREVTGGETEAFF. The DNA for the CDR3 is TGTGCCATCAGGGAAGTGACAGGGGGCGAAACTGAAGCTTTCTTT.

Ten or more counts support this clonotype. The chain is built from TRBV5-6 and TRBJ1-1, with D possibly TRBD1 on 6 matching bases. V was shortened by 6 bases and J by 2 bases, with 11 bases between the two germline ends. Germline V gene data show CDR1 as SGHDT and CDR2 as YYEEEE. This CDR3 is 13 amino acids long. The CDR3 here is CASNADRNTEAFF. The CDR3 region has the DNA TGTGCCAGCAACGCGGACAGAAACACTGAAGCTTTCTTT.

This clonotype has at least ten counts. The chain joins TRBV4-1 to TRBJ1-2; D is uncertain. The CDR3 totals 15 residues. V lost 1 base, J lost 8 bases, and 17 bases lay in between. CDR1 and CDR2 from the germline V gene are MGHRA and YSYEKL. The CDR3 bases are TGCGCCAGCAGCCAAGTAGACCGTCCTTACGGAGGCTACACCTTC. Its translation: CASSQVDRPYGGYTF.

Only one count was recorded for this clonotype. The V call is TRBV7-9, the J call TRBJ1-1, with no clear D. CDR1 and CDR2 (germline): SEHNR, FQNEAQ (reference sequence). This CDR3 has 10 amino acids. V shed 8 bases and J shed 4 bases, with 5 bases lying between them. CDR3 nucleotide sequence: TGTGCCAGCTCATTCACTGAAGCTTTCTTT. Translated, it gives CASSFTEAFF.

This chain joins TRBV2 and TRBJ2-7, with TRBD2 matching 9 bases. V was pared by 6 bases and J by 6 bases, with 12 bases of the junction left unmatched. This CDR3 comprises 15 residues. CDR1 and CDR2 (germline): SNHLY, FYNNEI. CDR3 sequence reads: CASSWAAGGPSEQYF. DNA of the CDR3: TGTGCCAGCAGCTGGGCCGCGGGAGGGCCGAGCGAGCAGTACTTC. Full variable domain (remainder filled in from reference TRBV2 and TRBJ2-7): EPEVTQTPSHQVTQMGQEVILRCVPISNHLYFYWYRQILGQKVEFLVSFYNNEISEKSEIFDDQFSVERPDGSNFTLKIRSTKLEDSAMYFCASSWAAGGPSEQYFGPGTRLTVT.

This clonotype was recorded a few times. CDR3 coding DNA: TGCGCCAGCTCCGTTGGCGGGGTTTCCGGGGAGCTGTTTTTT. The encoded protein is CASSVGGVSGELFF. The gene calls are TRBV5-1 and TRBJ2-2, with D maybe TRBD2 (6 bases). Trimming removed 7 bases at V and 6 bases at J, with 16 bases between. The CDR3 consists of 14 residues. CDR1 and CDR2 (germline): SGHRS, YFSETQ.